The 25 T cell receptor beta chains below come from one sample, sequenced in a study of T cell responses to AZD1222 COVID-19 vaccine. Using immunoSEQ multiplex PCR, the repertoire was profiled, and TCRdb retains in-frame clones only, with some absent. Altogether about 150,000 clones are present, about 90% being singletons, with the ten largest covering about 5.1%. The source material was peripheral blood, sampled on day 0 of MenACWY control vaccination. The source of these receptors is an adult in good health.

The CDR3 region is CASRLTGVTEAFF. CDR3 DNA sequence: TGTGCCAGCAGGCTGACAGGGGTCACTGAAGCTTTCTTT. This chain uses TRBV7-2 with TRBJ1-1, with 8 bases matching TRBD1. The CDR3 extends over 13 amino acids. Per germline, CDR1 SGHTA and CDR2 FQGNSA. V lost 6 bases and J lost 4; bases outside the gene matches: 4.

The rearrangement uses TRBV4-1 and TRBJ1-2; unclear D gene. Per the germline V gene, CDR1 is MGHRA and CDR2 is YSYEKL. The CDR3 has 16 amino acids. V lost 0 bases and J 6 bases, leaving 17 bases between the germline ends. CDR3 coding DNA: TGCGCCAGCAGCCAAGATTTCGGGGTAGTAGGGAATGGCTACACCTTC. Translating it yields CASSQDFGVVGNGYTF.

This chain joins TRBV6-5 and TRBJ2-7; D may be TRBD2 (6 bases). V gave up 6 bases and J gave up 7 bases, with 16 bases separating them. The germline gives CDR1 MNHEY, CDR2 SVGAGI. The CDR3 has 13 residues. CDR3 protein: CASSNGVGGEQYV. The CDR3 coding sequence is TGTGCCAGCAGCAATGGGGTGGGAGGAGAGCAGTACGTC.

The chain has TRBV11-2 and TRBJ1-5; the match to TRBD1 covers 9 bases. Per germline, CDR1 SGHAT and CDR2 FQNNGV. The CDR3 totals 14 residues. V shed 3 bases and J 4 bases; nucleotides not matched to a gene: 1. The DNA of the CDR3 is TGTGCCAGCAGCTTGGACAGGGGAAATCAGCCCCAGCATTTT. Translation: CASSLDRGNQPQHF.

In DNA form, the CDR3 reads TGTGCCAGCACCCCACGGGGCCGCGAGGATTCACCCCTCCACTTT. Residues: CASTPRGREDSPLHF. The genes are TRBV5-5 and TRBJ1-6, with D possibly TRBD1 on 5 matching bases. Germline V gene data show CDR1 as SGHKS and CDR2 as YYEKEE (reference sequence). The germline V and J ends were trimmed by 6 bases and 8 bases, with 18 bases remaining between them. CDR3 length equals 15 residues.

The rearrangement joins TRBV10-2 to TRBJ2-2; the D is unclear. From germline, CDR1 is WSHSY and CDR2 SAAADI. The germline V and J ends were trimmed by 8 bases and 3 bases, with 4 bases remaining between them. This CDR3 region has 11 residues. This chain's CDR3 is CASRDTGELFF. For the CDR3, the DNA is TGCGCCAGCCGGGACACCGGGGAGCTGTTTTTT.

V and J are TRBV7-9 and TRBJ2-3, with D hard to call. CDR1 and CDR2 from the germline V gene are SEHNR and FQNEAQ (reference sequence). The CDR3 is 13 amino acids. Trimming cost V 1 base and J 7 bases, with 9 bases left between them. DNA for the CDR3: TGTGCCAGCAGCTTAGAGGCCCGCCATACGCAGTATTTT. It translates to CASSLEARHTQYF.

The chain has TRBV27 and TRBJ1-2; tentatively, D is TRBD1 (5 bases). Germline assignment: CDR1 MNHEY and CDR2 SMNVEV (reference sequence). This CDR3 spans 13 amino acids. Trimming pared 3 bases from V and 2 bases from J, leaving 7 bases between. CDR3 sequence reads: CASSLGLNYGYTF. The CDR3 DNA is TGTGCCAGCAGTTTGGGACTCAACTATGGCTACACCTTC.

J is TRBJ2-3 and V is TRBV5-1, with D tentatively TRBD1 (6 bases). V dropped 3 bases and J dropped 3 bases, with 14 bases sitting between them. The CDR3 is 15 amino acids. Germline assignment: CDR1 SGHRS and CDR2 YFSETQ. The CDR3 reads CASSSAEGVTDTQYF. The CDR3 DNA sequence: TGCGCCAGCAGCTCGGCAGAGGGGGTTACAGATACGCAGTATTTT.

The V gene is TRBV15, the J gene TRBJ2-2; D may be TRBD2 (6 bases). CDR3 length: 16 amino acids. The germline V gene encodes CDR1 LNHNV and CDR2 YYDKDF (reference sequence). The V and J ends lost 1 base and 9 bases respectively, with 18 bases between them. CDR3 coding DNA: TGTGCCACCAGCAGAGGCGGGACCCTTTTATCCAGGGAGCTGTTTTTT. The encoded protein is CATSRGGTLLSRELFF.

The gene calls are TRBV28 and TRBJ1-1; 9 positions match TRBD1. Germline CDR1 MDHEN, CDR2 SYDVKM. The junction had 12 bases not matched to a gene; V was cut back by 4 bases and J by 6 bases. This CDR3 has 16 residues. CDR3 region: CASSSGQGSLGPEAFF. Written as DNA, the CDR3 is TGTGCCAGCAGTTCCGGACAGGGGTCATTGGGGCCTGAAGCTTTCTTT.

This clone was counted a single time. V is TRBV7-2 and J is TRBJ1-5, with TRBD1 as a possible D gene (5 bases). Trimming pared 5 bases from V and 11 bases from J, leaving 16 bases between. This CDR3 spans 13 amino acids. Germline loops: CDR1 SGHTA, CDR2 FQGNSA. The CDR3 is CASSPDGGVSQHF. The CDR3 nucleotides read TGTGCCAGCAGCCCCGACGGGGGTGTATCCCAGCATTTT.

V usage is TRBV3-1 (or the pseudogene TRBV3-2) and J usage is TRBJ1-6, with D tentatively TRBD1 (6 bases). V shed 1 base and J shed 9 bases, with 16 bases lying between them. The CDR3 sequence is 16 residues long. Germline V gives CDR1 LGHDT, CDR2 YNNKEL (reference sequence). CDR3 region: CASSQVRGRGTSPLHF. CDR3 bases: TGTGCCAGCAGCCAAGTACGGGGCAGGGGCACTTCACCCCTCCACTTT.

The chain uses TRBV24-1 and TRBJ2-5; 8 bases fit TRBD1. The CDR3 is 14 residues long. After removal of 9 bases from V and 4 bases from J, the junction contained 9 bases not matched to a gene. Germline V gene sequence: CDR1 KGHDR, CDR2 SFDVKD. For the CDR3, the DNA is TGTGCCACCCAAGGACAGGGAAGTGGAGAGACCCAGTACTTC. This translates into CATQGQGSGETQYF.

The V and J genes are TRBV5-4 and TRBJ2-7; TRBD2 matches at 9 bases. This CDR3 comprises 15 residues. V lost 4 bases, J lost 5 bases, and 10 bases stayed unmatched. CDR1 and CDR2 from the germline V gene are SGHNT and YYREEE (reference sequence). The CDR3 spells CASSRSGSKGDEQYF. For the CDR3, the DNA is TGTGCCAGCAGCCGTAGCGGGAGTAAAGGGGACGAGCAGTACTTC.

This clone appeared a single time. The V gene is TRBV6-5, the J gene TRBJ2-5, with TRBD1 matching 10 bases. Germline V gives CDR1 MNHEY, CDR2 SVGAGI. Trimming removed 6 bases from V and 4 bases from J; junction bases left unmatched: 5. The CDR3 sequence is 14 residues long. CDR3 loop: CASRGQGSGETQYF. CDR3 nucleotide sequence: TGTGCCAGCAGGGGACAGGGGTCGGGAGAGACCCAGTACTTC.

The V and J genes are TRBV14 and TRBJ2-7; D uncertain. Germline assignment: CDR1 SGHDN and CDR2 FVKESK. V lost 3 bases and J 4 bases, leaving 13 bases between the germline ends. The CDR3 length is 14 residues. The CDR3 coding sequence is TGTGCCAGCAGCCACCGGCTCAACGGTTACGAGCAGTACTTC. This codes for CASSHRLNGYEQYF.

The chain uses TRBV5-1 and TRBJ2-3; D possibly corresponds to TRBD2 (6 bases). CDR1 is SGHRS and CDR2 is YFSETQ in the germline V gene. This CDR3 region has 16 residues. The V and J ends lost 4 bases and 1 base respectively, with 16 bases between them. The chain's CDR3 is CASSLVGGARTDTQYF. CDR3 sequence (DNA): TGCGCCAGCAGCCTCGTGGGCGGGGCGCGCACAGATACGCAGTATTTT.

The V and J genes are TRBV4-1 and TRBJ2-7, with D possibly being TRBD1 or TRBD2 (5 bases each). CDR1 and CDR2 from the germline V gene are MGHRA and YSYEKL. This CDR3 is 14 amino acids long. V was shortened by 4 bases and J by 1 base, with 11 bases between the two germline ends. The CDR3, as DNA: TGCGCCAGCAGCCCGGGACCTCCGTCCTACGAGCAGTACGTC. Translation: CASSPGPPSYEQYV.

This clone was recorded a few times. The V gene is TRBV19, the J gene TRBJ1-1, with D perhaps TRBD1 (5 bases). CDR1 LNHDA and CDR2 SQIVND come from the germline V gene (reference sequence). This CDR3 has 15 amino acids. V was cut by 5 bases and J by 4 bases, with 17 bases left in between. The CDR3: CASSWGPLSGTEAFF. The CDR3 nucleotides read TGTGCCAGTAGTTGGGGCCCCCTCTCGGGCACTGAAGCTTTCTTT.

The J gene is TRBJ1-1, the V gene TRBV7-9; TRBD1 aligns across 9 bases. CDR1 is SEHNR and CDR2 is FQNEAQ in the germline V gene (reference sequence). V gave up 4 bases and J gave up 4 bases; unmatched junction bases: 10. This CDR3 has 16 amino acids. This CDR3 is CASSSPGTGIGTEAFF. The CDR3 nucleotides read TGTGCCAGCAGCTCCCCCGGGACAGGGATCGGCACTGAAGCTTTCTTT.

J is TRBJ1-2 and V is TRBV28, with D hard to call. The V end lost 8 bases, the J end lost 2 bases, and 18 bases lay between the germline ends. Germline loops: CDR1 MDHEN, CDR2 SYDVKM. There are 15 residues in the CDR3. The CDR3 sequence is CASGSPGRTNYGYTF. The CDR3 bases are TGTGCCAGCGGATCCCCCGGTAGGACCAACTATGGCTACACCTTC.

The chain recombines TRBV19 with TRBJ1-1; 12 nucleotides line up with TRBD1. The CDR3 covers 15 residues. Trimming at V came to 5 bases and at J to 10 bases, leaving 11 bases not matched to a gene. Germline assignment: CDR1 LNHDA and CDR2 SQIVND (reference sequence). The DNA of the CDR3 is TGTGCCAGTAGTCTTCCGGGACAGGGGGCTTCGGGAGCTTTCTTT. Translation gives CASSLPGQGASGAFF. Full variable domain (outside the CDR3, taken from reference TRBV19 and TRBJ1-1): DGGITQSPKYLFRKEGQNVTLSCEQNLNHDAMYWYRQDPGQGLRLIYYSQIVNDFQKGDIAEGYSVSREKKESFPLTVTSAQKNPTAFYLCASSLPGQGASGAFFGQGTRLTVV.

This clone has a handful of counts. The chain uses TRBV2 and TRBJ1-2, with D perhaps matching TRBD1 (5 bases). The germline gives CDR1 SNHLY, CDR2 FYNNEI. Trimming cost V 6 bases and J 7 bases, with 9 bases left between them. CDR3 length equals 11 residues. For the CDR3, the DNA is TGTGCCAGCAGCAGGGAGCGTGGCTACACCTTC. Translated, it gives CASSRERGYTF.

The chain employs TRBV5-1 and TRBJ2-3, with D possibly matching TRBD2 (5 bases). Germline V gene sequence: CDR1 SGHRS, CDR2 YFSETQ. V was shortened by 6 bases and J by 6 bases, with 14 bases between the two germline ends. The CDR3 has 13 amino acids. CDR3 sequence reads: CASTPFSDDTQYF. Here the CDR3 DNA reads TGCGCCAGCACCCCGTTTAGCGATGATACGCAGTATTTT. The whole variable domain, filled in from reference TRBV5-1 and TRBJ2-3, reads KAGVTQTPRYLIKTRGQQVTLSCSPISGHRSVSWYQQTPGQGLQFLFEYFSETQRNKGNFPGRFSGRQFSNSRSEMNVSTLELGDSALYLCASTPFSDDTQYFGPGTRLTVL.